This T cell receptor beta chain was captured in a study of vaccination and CD4 T cells after COVID-19 (dated by TCRdb to between 2020 and 2023). At the level of the whole study: SARS-CoV-2 positivity had been established in the convalescent patients by nasal swab PCR, and mild disease was recorded in several of these patients and severe disease in one. Post-COVID blood samples were collected from convalescent patients a median of approximately 100 days after diagnosis, with a range of about 30 to 161 days. Participants got two doses of the Pfizer-BioNTech BNT162b2 vaccine (n=8) or two doses of the Moderna mRNA-1273 vaccine (n=2). Post-vaccine blood samples were taken a median of about 70 days after the second vaccine dose, with a range of about 12 to 250 days. Overlapping spike peptide pools from SARS-CoV-2 and from the common cold coronaviruses HCoV-NL63, HCoV-OC43 and HCoV-229E were used as culture stimuli. In the convalescent cohort there were six males and four females, among whom were two Hispanic individuals, seven Caucasians, two Asians and one multiracial person. Control cultures used a CEFX viral epitope pool as positive control, an HIV-1 Nef peptide pool as negative control, or no peptide. The spike-specific CD4+ TCR repertoire was compared before and after mRNA vaccination in ten to eleven COVID-19 convalescent patients and a handful of infection-naive healthy vaccine recipients. Results the study describes overall, beyond this receptor: Only a relatively small number of convalescent patients were included in the study, and early timepoints following natural infection were not analyzed. In convalescent patients, a median about 90% of post-vaccine SARS-CoV-2-reactive clones were detected only after vaccination, and vaccine-specific priming was suggested by this finding. An increase in the median number of SARS-CoV-2-reactive clonotypes from more than 20 after infection to 38 after vaccination was observed, but the change was not found to be significant. In convalescent patients, nearly all vaccine-specific clones (304 of 307) were found to be mono-reactive for SARS-CoV-2 spike rather than cross-reactive with common cold coronaviruses.

The method was PCR. DNA from cultured CD4+ T cells underwent TCR sequencing with the Oncomine TCR Beta short-read assay at the Johns Hopkins FTIC core. Genomic DNA was extracted from the cultured CD4+ T cells with the QIAamp micro DNA kit. Oncomine TCR Beta libraries made from cultured CD4+ T cells were pooled using unique dual indexes and sequenced on an Illumina iSeq 100. The published analysis was carried out like this. Non-productive sequences were filtered out, and CDR3s that did not start with C, did not end with F or W, or were shorter than 7 amino acids were discarded. Antigen-specific clonotypes were identified with the MANAFEST web application by comparing peptide-stimulated wells with reference and other culture wells. For a clone to be called positive, the clone needed an FDR below 0.05, an odds ratio above 5, and a productive frequency above 0.1% in at least two of three replicate wells. Cross-reactive clonotypes were defined as significantly expanded in both SARS-CoV-2 spike wells and at least one common cold coronavirus spike condition. Using R version 3.6.1, CDR3 homology was evaluated through Levenshtein distances (stringdist) along with unrooted phylogenetic trees (ape). TCRdb applied fastp at Q25 and MiXCR to the public reads, then kept only in-frame beta chains. For every CDR3 protein sequence, its rows merge into one entry that carries the most common genes and DNA. Clone size and V and J calls follow TCRdb, not the original study. Here the sample has under 5,000 distinct CDR3 sequences; 15% occur a single time. The ten most abundant clones make up around a fifth of the sample.

In this sample, this clonotype turned up a few times. The target of this receptor is not known. It has no much larger one-base neighbor in the sample; base qualities were not kept. The sample's treatment or condition label is to be understood as: approximately nine-day PBMC culture with coronavirus spike peptide pools or control peptides (ViraFEST assay). The ViraFEST assay was used in the study, in which antigen-specific T cells were expanded with peptide pools and expanded clonotypes were subsequently identified by TCR sequencing. The convalescent patients' positive SARS-CoV-2 PCR tests were from March to December 2020, which was before the Alpha, Beta and Delta variants emerged in the United States. Each well held around 2.1 million PBMCs cultured with approximately 9.2 ug/ml peptide pools in IMDM containing approximately 5% human AB serum and approximately 10 IU/ml IL-2. Half of the culture medium was replaced with fresh IL-2-containing medium on days 3 and 7. After approximately eleven days of culture, CD4+ T cells were isolated by negative selection with the EasySep CD4+ T cell isolation kit. PBMCs were separated from whole blood using Ficoll-Paque Plus gradient centrifugation and then either used fresh or cryopreserved at -140C. Triplicate wells were generally used for each culture condition.

The clonotype comes from a human donor who had recovered from COVID-19. The specimen sequenced was CD4+ T cells from blood, cultured in vitro.

The CDR3 reads CASSLHWRGGAEQFF. The nucleotides read TGTGCCAGTAGCCTACATTGGCGGGGGGGCGCTGAGCAGTTCTTC. The sequence is built from TRBV19 and TRBJ2-1; 9 bases in the middle match TRBD2. From V the trimming removes 6 bases and from J it removes 9 bases, while the gene matches leave 12 bases of the junction unaccounted for. The germline V gene encodes CDR1 LNHDA and CDR2 SQIVND (reference sequence). Including the terminal cysteine and phenylalanine, the CDR3 comprises 15 residues. Solely the CDR3 DNA is kept, with 45 bases framed from the first base. The variable domain in full, with residues beyond the CDR3 obtained from the reference TRBV19 and TRBJ2-1 genes, is DGGITQSPKYLFRKEGQNVTLSCEQNLNHDAMYWYRQDPGQGLRLIYYSQIVNDFQKGDIAEGYSVSREKKESFPLTVTSAQKNPTAFYLCASSLHWRGGAEQFFGPGTRLTVL.